The clone carrying this TCR beta chain was observed a single time. These data come from a study of blood T cell repertoires in COVID-19. The protocol was immunoSEQ multiplex PCR, while the TCRdb copy is restricted to in-frame clones and leaves out a portion. The table lists over 65,000 clones, around 85% of them singletons. Germline values: CDR1 MNHEY, CDR2 SVGAGI. After removal of 5 bases from V and 4 bases from J, the junction contained 5 bases not matched to a gene. The CDR3 covers 14 residues. The TCR sequence derives from a human donor in a cohort sampled during active COVID-19. The chain carries TRBV6-5 and TRBJ1-1, with TRBD1 matching over 9 bases. The sample comprised peripheral blood. CDR3 sequence: CASSTTGGFTEAFF. As DNA, the CDR3 is TGTGCCAGCAGTACTACAGGGGGCTTCACTGAAGCTTTCTTT.